This T cell receptor (beta chain) was recorded in a study of blood T cell repertoires in COVID-19. On the study more broadly: Sites across the United States, Italy and Spain contributed samples from acute and convalescent COVID-19. PBMCs, B-cell-depleted T cells, or T cells were the source of the cDNA or gDNA that made up the material.

Trimming removed 4 bases from V and 3 bases from J; junction bases left unmatched: 16. This CDR3 is built from 18 residues. CDR1 is SGHRS and CDR2 is YFSETQ in the germline V gene. Assay used: immunoSEQ multiplex PCR; TCRdb lists only in-frame clones, some missing. The sample yields approximately 69,000 clones, roughly 80% seen once. The sample consisted of peripheral blood. The TCR sequence derives from an older woman with acute or convalescent COVID-19. The J gene is TRBJ1-1, the V gene TRBV5-1; 9 bases map to TRBD1. CDR3 sequence (DNA): TGCGCCAGCAGCAACACTTACCGGGACAGGGACTCACACACTGAAGCTTTCTTT. Translated, it gives CASSNTYRDRDSHTEAFF.